The present TCR beta chain was sequenced within a study of blood T cells in healthy people across ages. CDR1 is SGHVS, CDR2 FNYEAQ, per germline. This CDR3 region has 16 residues. Trimming took 7 bases from V and 2 from J, leaving 19 bases between them. The second PCR ran roughly 6 to 11 cycles with a sample-barcoded 5' primer and J-beta primers. TCRdb processed the 5' RACE reads anew with MiXCR; each CDR3 protein has one entry. The sample has roughly 1.4 million distinct CDR3 sequences, roughly 60% seen once. This clonotype was counted only a few times. Sequenced sample: blood. The source is a man younger than 30 in good health. This rearrangement joins TRBV7-6 to TRBJ2-3, with D possibly being TRBD2 (5 bases). The CDR3 loop reads CASTPGSGSLTDTQYF. The DNA for the CDR3 is TGTGCCAGCACCCCCGGAAGTGGGAGCCTCACAGATACGCAGTATTTT.